Presented here are 2 T cell receptor beta chains from one specimen sequenced in a study of blood T cell repertoires in COVID-19. Data came from immunoSEQ multiplex PCR; TCRdb stores just in-frame clones and leaves some out. Among about 16,000 clones listed, around 88% were seen once. The sample consisted of peripheral blood. The receptors here all came from a human donor in a cohort sampled during active COVID-19.

The chain has TRBV19 and TRBJ2-1, with D hard to call. Looked up from germline, CDR1 is LNHDA and CDR2 is SQIVND (reference sequence). This CDR3 is built from 13 residues. V lost 3 bases, J lost 4 bases, and 7 bases lay in between. The CDR3, as DNA: TGTGCCAGTAGTATTGGCCCATACAATGAGCAGTTCTTC. It yields the protein CASSIGPYNEQFF.

The rearrangement uses TRBV5-1 and TRBJ1-5, with a weak D call TRBD1 (6 bases). This CDR3 is built from 16 residues. CDR1 SGHRS and CDR2 YFSETQ come from the germline V gene. V was shortened by 4 bases and J by 2 bases, with 16 bases between the two germline ends. The CDR3 loop reads CASSLDGTRGNQPQHF. CDR3 nucleotides: TGCGCCAGCAGCCTAGATGGGACAAGGGGCAATCAGCCCCAGCATTTT.